This entry lists 30 T cell receptor beta chains sequenced from one sample in a study of T cells in Graves' hyperthyroidism and ophthalmopathy. Amplified TCR beta CDR3 regions derived from RNA transcripts. When the TCR CDR3 underwent first-round RT-PCR, the HTBI primer set was used. A single record per CDR3 protein comes from TCRdb applying MiXCR to the multiplex PCR reads. Of approximately 600,000 distinct CDR3 sequences in the sample, 20% were seen once. The sequenced sample consisted of blood. The receptors derive from a man younger than 40 with Graves' ophthalmopathy.

This clonotype came up many times. This chain links TRBV15 with TRBJ1-6; TRBD1 agrees at 7 bases. There are 15 residues in the CDR3. CDR1 is LNHNV and CDR2 is YYDKDF in the germline V gene (reference sequence). With V trimmed by 2 bases and J by 7 bases, 5 bases remained unmatched. CDR3 nucleotides: TGTGCCACCAGCAGAAACAGGGGAATGAATTCACCCCTCCACTTT. It yields the protein CATSRNRGMNSPLHF.

In this sample, this clonotype turned up a few times. The chain employs TRBV2 and TRBJ2-1, with 9 bases lining up with TRBD2. This CDR3 comprises 15 residues. In germline, CDR1 is SNHLY, CDR2 FYNNEI. J gave up 9 bases and V 2 bases, and 8 bases lay outside the gene matches. CDR3 coding DNA: TGTGCCAGCAGTGAAAGCGTGAGCGGGAGGTTTGAGCAGTTCTTC. Protein product: CASSESVSGRFEQFF.

This chain links TRBV27 with TRBJ1-5; 8 bases agree with TRBD1. V lost 5 bases to trimming and J lost 0 bases; unmatched junction nucleotides: 12. The CDR3 sequence is 18 residues long. Germline V gives CDR1 MNHEY, CDR2 SMNVEV (reference sequence). The CDR3: CASSPMLRDRTSNQPQHF. As DNA, the CDR3 is TGTGCCAGCAGTCCAATGCTCCGGGACAGGACTAGCAATCAGCCCCAGCATTTT.

The chain combines TRBV19 with TRBJ2-1; no definite D call. The CDR3 is made up of 14 amino acids. Per the germline V gene, CDR1 is LNHDA and CDR2 is SQIVND (reference sequence). V was clipped by 3 bases and J by 1 base, with 7 bases between them. The CDR3 DNA reads as TGTGCCAGTAGTATTTGGTCGTCCTACAATGAGCAGTTCTTC. It specifies CASSIWSSYNEQFF.

The chain uses TRBV15 and TRBJ2-1; 10 bases fit TRBD2. This CDR3 is 14 amino acids long. Germline V gene sequence: CDR1 LNHNV, CDR2 YYDKDF (reference sequence). Trimming removed 7 bases from V and 4 bases from J; junction bases left unmatched: 4. The CDR3 is CATTLAGDYNEQFF. CDR3 sequence (DNA): TGTGCCACCACTCTAGCGGGGGATTACAATGAGCAGTTCTTC.

This clonotype has a count of ten or more. V is TRBV18 and J is TRBJ1-1; D uncertain. The CDR3 covers 14 residues. Germline V gene lookup returns CDR1 KGHSH and CDR2 LQKENI. V lost 5 bases and J lost 3, with 13 bases in between. In DNA form, the CDR3 reads TGTGCCAGCTCAGCCCCATTAGGGTACACTGAAGCTTTCTTT. Residues: CASSAPLGYTEAFF.

This rearrangement joins TRBV29-1 to TRBJ2-7, with 10 nucleotides matching TRBD2. Trimming at V came to 4 bases and at J to 1 base, leaving 10 bases not matched to a gene. The CDR3 totals 16 residues. Germline V lookup: CDR1 SQVTM, CDR2 ANQGSEA. CDR3 residues: CSVGGSGRPNSYEQYF. The CDR3 DNA sequence: TGCAGCGTTGGGGGTAGCGGGAGGCCCAATTCCTACGAGCAGTACTTC.

This clonotype was counted many times. The V and J genes are TRBV27 and TRBJ2-7, with D perhaps TRBD1 (5 bases). CDR3 length equals 13 residues. V shed 5 bases and J shed 2 bases, with 10 bases lying between them. From germline, CDR1 is MNHEY and CDR2 SMNVEV (reference sequence). The CDR3 region has the DNA TGTGCCAGCAGTCCCTTAGGGGCCTACGAGCAGTACTTC. Encoded protein: CASSPLGAYEQYF.

In this sample, this clonotype turned up a few times. J is TRBJ2-2 and V is TRBV29-1; D is perhaps TRBD1 or TRBD2 (5 bases each). This CDR3 comprises 16 residues. Germline CDR1 SQVTM, CDR2 ANQGSEA. V was pared by 4 bases and J by 3 bases, with 18 bases between. The CDR3 loop is CSVVGRGARDTGELFF. The CDR3 DNA reads TGCAGCGTTGTGGGACGGGGAGCCCGAGACACCGGGGAGCTGTTTTTT.

This clonotype was seen at least ten times. The V and J genes are TRBV6-1 and TRBJ2-7; weak D call: TRBD2 (5 bases). The CDR3 extends over 15 amino acids. Germline V gene data show CDR1 as MNHNS and CDR2 as SASEGT. Trimming stripped 9 bases from V and 2 bases from J, with 20 bases between. The CDR3 sequence: CASAEEVIGAYEQYF. Written as DNA, the CDR3 is TGTGCCAGTGCCGAGGAGGTTATCGGAGCCTACGAGCAGTACTTC.

V and J are TRBV30 and TRBJ2-7, with 9 positions matching TRBD2. Germline CDR1 reads GTSNPN; CDR2 reads SVGIG (reference sequence). The length of the CDR3 is 15 residues. The trim removed 1 base at V and 2 bases at J, leaving 6 bases unmatched. CDR3 protein: CAWSGMREGAYEQYF. Written as DNA, the CDR3 is TGTGCCTGGAGTGGCATGCGGGAGGGGGCCTACGAGCAGTACTTC.

The chain links TRBV9 to TRBJ1-6, with TRBD1 matching 7 bases. The CDR3 has 14 amino acids. Unmatched junction bases numbered 6, after V lost 3 bases and J lost 9 bases. Looked up from germline, CDR1 is SGDLS and CDR2 is YYNGEE. The CDR3 DNA reads as TGTGCCAGCAGCGCACAGGGGATAGGTTCACCCCTCCACTTT. Its protein product is CASSAQGIGSPLHF.

This clonotype came up once. A much more abundant neighbour one base away suggests this may be a read error. The chain employs TRBV3-1 and TRBJ1-4; D not resolved. The CDR3 spans 14 residues. CDR1 is LGHDT, CDR2 YNNKEL, per germline (reference sequence). The CDR3 region is CASSQEGRAEKLSF. CDR3 nucleotides: TGTGCCAGCAGCCAAGAAGGCCGTGCAGAAAAACTGTCTTTT.

This clonotype was seen more than once but under ten times. V is TRBV6-2 or TRBV6-3 and J is TRBJ2-5; perhaps TRBD1 as D (5 bases). V gave up 6 bases and J gave up 4 bases, with 9 bases separating them. The CDR3 has 12 residues. In germline, CDR1 is MNHEY, CDR2 SVGEGT. The chain's CDR3 is CASRWGSETQYF. Here the CDR3 DNA reads TGTGCCAGCAGGTGGGGCTCAGAGACCCAGTACTTC.

In regard to this clonotype: Here the CDR3 omits its conserved ending phenylalanine or tryptophan, so a read error is the likely source. V is TRBV28 and J is TRBJ1-1; D ambiguous. CDR3 length: 14 residues. Trimming left V 5 bases short and J 0 bases short, with 10 bases between. Looked up from germline, CDR1 is MDHEN and CDR2 is SYDVKM. The CDR3 loop is CASSPIVLNTEAFL. The CDR3 coding sequence is TGTGCCAGCAGTCCCATCGTGCTGAACACTGAAGCTTTCCTT.

The chain joins TRBV5-8 to TRBJ1-5; D is possibly TRBD1 (6 bases). V was clipped by 2 bases and J by 5 bases, with 11 bases between them. Germline V gene lookup returns CDR1 SGHTS and CDR2 YDEGEE. The CDR3 spans 14 residues. The DNA for the CDR3 is TGTGCCAGCAGCTTCGACAGGTCTTATCAGCCCCAGCATTTT. It codes for CASSFDRSYQPQHF.

This clonotype was seen at least ten times. The V gene is TRBV30, the J gene TRBJ2-7; D remains unclear. CDR3 size: 15 residues. Deletions cut 2 bases from V and 2 bases from J, with 16 bases between. Germline V gene lookup returns CDR1 GTSNPN and CDR2 SVGIG (reference sequence). The chain's CDR3 is CAWSPFQVIAYEQYF. CDR3 nucleotides: TGTGCCTGGAGTCCCTTCCAGGTGATCGCCTACGAGCAGTACTTC. The variable domain in full, completed from reference TRBV30 and TRBJ2-7, reads SQTIHQWPATLVQPVGSPLSLECTVEGTSNPNLYWYRQAAGRGLQLLFYSVGIGQISSEVPQNLSASRPQDRQFILSSKKLLLSDSGFYLCAWSPFQVIAYEQYFGPGTRLTVT.

The chain joins TRBV10-3 to TRBJ1-1, with a possible D match to TRBD1 (6 bases). CDR1 ENHRY and CDR2 SYGVKD come from the germline V gene. The CDR3 consists of 13 residues. V shed 11 bases and J shed 1 base, with 14 bases lying between them. The CDR3 DNA reads TGTGCCGGCAGTCAGGGGACGAACACTGAAGCTTTCTTT. Translation gives CAGSQGTNTEAFF.

This clonotype was detected only a few times. Here the CDR3 DNA reads TGTGCCAGTAGTATGGGGGGGATGATGAACACTGAAGCTTTCTTT. Translation: CASSMGGMMNTEAFF. The chain joins TRBV19 to TRBJ1-1; perhaps TRBD1 as D (5 bases). The CDR3 is 15 amino acids. CDR1 and CDR2 (germline): LNHDA, SQIVND (reference sequence). Trimming shortened V by 3 bases and J by 0 bases, and 11 bases separated the two germline ends.

Many counts were recorded for this clonotype. This rearrangement joins TRBV2 to TRBJ1-5; 7 bases are shared with TRBD1. Trimming cost V 6 bases and J 11 bases; bases outside gene matches: 13. The CDR3 covers 14 residues. Germline V gene data show CDR1 as SNHLY and CDR2 as FYNNEI. The CDR3 DNA reads TGTGCCAGCAGGGGCGCCCCTCAGGGGGGAGCCCAGCATTTT. It codes for CASRGAPQGGAQHF.

At least ten counts were recorded for this clonotype. The V gene is TRBV30, the J gene TRBJ2-7; TRBD2 might be the D (5 bases). CDR1 GTSNPN and CDR2 SVGIG come from the germline V gene (reference sequence). This CDR3 is 11 amino acids long. The V gene lost 2 bases and the J gene lost 4 bases, with 6 bases spanning the gap. CDR3 nucleotides: TGTGCCTGGAGTTCGGGATACGAGCAGTACTTC. Translated: CAWSSGYEQYF. Complete variable domain (other parts from reference TRBV30 and TRBJ2-7): SQTIHQWPATLVQPVGSPLSLECTVEGTSNPNLYWYRQAAGRGLQLLFYSVGIGQISSEVPQNLSASRPQDRQFILSSKKLLLSDSGFYLCAWSSGYEQYFGPGTRLTVT.

This clonotype has at least ten counts. The chain is built from TRBV20-1 and TRBJ2-7; 10 nucleotides align to TRBD2. CDR3 length: 13 amino acids. After removal of 5 bases from V and 3 bases from J, the junction contained 4 bases not matched to a gene. Germline CDR1 DFQATT, CDR2 SNEGSKA (reference sequence). The CDR3 DNA reads as TGCAGTGCTCATCCTAGCGGGAGCTACGAGCAGTACTTC. Protein product: CSAHPSGSYEQYF.

V usage is TRBV19 and J usage is TRBJ2-1, with D possibly being TRBD1 or TRBD2 (5 bases each). Deletions cut 3 bases from V and 4 bases from J, with 10 bases between. CDR1 is LNHDA, CDR2 SQIVND, per germline (reference sequence). This CDR3 has 14 amino acids. The CDR3 reads CASSIWGSYNEQFF. The CDR3 region has the DNA TGTGCCAGTAGTATTTGGGGGAGTTACAATGAGCAGTTCTTC.

With regard to this clonotype: Being one base from a much bigger clone, this may be a read error. The chain carries TRBV12-3 or TRBV12-4 and TRBJ2-7, with D possibly being TRBD2 (5 bases). V dropped 2 bases and J dropped 6 bases, with 14 bases sitting between them. This CDR3 spans 14 amino acids. CDR3 protein: CASSLIGGTCEQYF. CDR3 DNA sequence: TGTGCCAGCAGTTTAATAGGAGGTACCTGCGAGCAGTACTTC.

The chain carries TRBV7-4 and TRBJ2-7; D is perhaps TRBD2 (7 bases). The germline CDR1 and CDR2 sequences are SGHVT and SQSDAQ. The V end lost 1 base, the J end lost 2 bases, and 15 bases lay between the germline ends. The CDR3 runs to 16 residues. In DNA, the CDR3 is TGTGCCAGCAGCTTAGAGGGGGGGCGGAACCCCTACGAGCAGTACTTC. Its protein is CASSLEGGRNPYEQYF.

In this sample, this clonotype turned up many times. The chain recombines TRBV20-1 with TRBJ2-2; tentative D call: TRBD2 (5 bases). Trimming took 5 bases from V and 4 from J, leaving 8 bases between them. The CDR3 has 12 amino acids. CDR1 and CDR2 from the germline V gene are DFQATT and SNEGSKA (reference sequence). CDR3 loop: CSAWTGTGELFF. DNA for the CDR3: TGCAGTGCTTGGACTGGCACCGGGGAGCTGTTTTTT.

In its sample, this clonotype was seen a few times. This rearrangement joins TRBV29-1 to TRBJ1-1; tentative D call: TRBD1 (5 bases). The CDR3 totals 15 residues. The V and J ends lost 0 bases and 7 bases respectively, with 18 bases between them. Germline CDR1 SQVTM, CDR2 ANQGSEA. The CDR3 here is CSVEEWQGVFNEAFF. CDR3 DNA sequence: TGCAGCGTTGAAGAATGGCAAGGGGTCTTTAATGAAGCTTTCTTT.

This clonotype came up a few times. This sequence joins TRBV29-1 and TRBJ2-7; D gene ambiguous. The CDR3 is 12 residues long. Germline V gene data show CDR1 as SQVTM and CDR2 as ANQGSEA. V was pared by 4 bases and J by 3 bases, with 10 bases between. The CDR3 DNA is TGCAGCGTTGTCCGGGCCGGCTACGAGCAGTACTTC. This gives the protein CSVVRAGYEQYF.

With respect to this clonotype: This may come from a read error, since a much larger clone is one base off. The chain combines TRBV20-1 with TRBJ2-3; 12 bases are shared with TRBD2. CDR1 DFQATT and CDR2 SNEGSKA come from the germline V gene (reference sequence). J lost 3 bases, V lost 5 bases, and 3 bases had no gene match. The CDR3 has 14 amino acids. DNA of the CDR3: TGCAGTGCTGGCCTAGCGGGAGGGACAGATACGCAGTATTTT. As protein: CSAGLAGGTDTQYF.

The DNA of the CDR3 is TGTGCCAGCAGTTCCCTAGACAGCACCGGGGAGCTGTTTTTT. As protein: CASSSLDSTGELFF. This chain joins TRBV28 and TRBJ2-2; possible D gene TRBD1, 5 bases. The length of the CDR3 is 14 residues. The germline V gene encodes CDR1 MDHEN and CDR2 SYDVKM. V lost 4 bases and J 4 bases, leaving 10 bases between the germline ends.